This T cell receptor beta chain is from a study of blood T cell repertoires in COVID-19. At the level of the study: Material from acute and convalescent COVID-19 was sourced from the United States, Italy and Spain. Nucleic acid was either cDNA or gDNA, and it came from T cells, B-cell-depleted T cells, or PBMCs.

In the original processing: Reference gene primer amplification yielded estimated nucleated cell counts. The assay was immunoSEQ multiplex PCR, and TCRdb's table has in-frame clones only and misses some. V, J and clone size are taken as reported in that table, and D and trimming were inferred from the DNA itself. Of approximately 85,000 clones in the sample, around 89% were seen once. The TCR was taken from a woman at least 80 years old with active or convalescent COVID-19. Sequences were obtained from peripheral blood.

CDR3: CASSLERHWGGRSYEQYF. The DNA for the CDR3 is TGTGCCAGCAGCTTGGAGCGACACTGGGGCGGGAGATCCTACGAGCAGTACTTC. The chain joins TRBV5-5 to TRBJ2-7, with 7 nucleotides matching TRBD2. The trim removed 0 bases at V and 1 base at J, leaving 13 bases unmatched. Germline V gene lookup returns CDR1 SGHKS and CDR2 YYEKEE (reference sequence). The CDR3 covers 18 residues. Using reference TRBV5-5 and TRBJ2-7 for the parts outside the CDR3, the full variable domain is DAGVTQSPTHLIKTRGQQVTLRCSPISGHKSVSWYQQVLGQGPQFIFQYYEKEERGRGNFPDRFSARQFPNYSSELNVNALLLGDSALYLCASSLERHWGGRSYEQYFGPGTRLTVT.